What follows are 30 T cell receptor beta chains derived from one specimen sequenced in a study of OX40 agonist ivuxolimab in advanced cancers. Assay: immunoSEQ multiplex PCR; the TCRdb copy retains only in-frame clones and omits some. Of fewer than 30,000 clones detected, around two thirds appear once; the ten largest clones hold about 20%. This material consisted of CD4+ or CD8+ T cells sorted from blood, taken in a trial of the OX40 agonist ivuxolimab. The receptors were gathered from an adult with an advanced solid tumor such as melanoma, head and neck, liver or kidney cancer.

V usage is TRBV7-3 and J usage is TRBJ1-1, with D possibly being TRBD1 (5 bases). Trimming pared 4 bases from V and 1 base from J, leaving 10 bases between. CDR1 and CDR2 from the germline V gene are SGHTA and FQGTGA. This CDR3 spans 14 amino acids. In nucleotides, the CDR3 is TGTGCCAGCAGCTCCCTCGGGGGGAACACTGAAGCTTTCTTT. It specifies CASSSLGGNTEAFF. Variable domain in full (rest from reference TRBV7-3 and TRBJ1-1): GAGVSQTPSNKVTEKGKYVELRCDPISGHTALYWYRQSLGQGPEFLIYFQGTGAADDSGLPNDRFFAVRPEGSVSTLKIQRTERGDSAVYLCASSSLGGNTEAFFGQGTRLTVV.

The rearrangement links TRBV5-5 to TRBJ1-6; D is ambiguous. CDR1 and CDR2 from the germline V gene are SGHKS and YYEKEE (reference sequence). Trimming removed 5 bases at V and 11 bases at J, with 17 bases between. The CDR3 is 14 residues long. CDR3: CASRLDTGMTPLHF. In DNA, the CDR3 is TGTGCCAGCAGACTCGACACCGGGATGACACCCCTCCACTTT.

V and J are TRBV7-9 and TRBJ1-1, with D unclear. The V gene lost 5 bases and the J gene lost 3 bases, with 16 bases spanning the gap. The CDR3 sequence is 15 residues long. Germline assignment: CDR1 SEHNR and CDR2 FQNEAQ (reference sequence). CDR3 sequence (DNA): TGTGCCAGCAGCCCCCGATGGGTTTCACACACTGAAGCTTTCTTT. As protein: CASSPRWVSHTEAFF.

This rearrangement joins TRBV7-3 to TRBJ2-7, with 9 bases aligning to TRBD1. The CDR3 sequence is 13 residues long. Unmatched junction bases numbered 9, after V lost 6 bases and J lost 9 bases. Germline V gene data show CDR1 as SGHTA and CDR2 as FQGTGA. This CDR3 reads CASSIPGQGGQYF. The CDR3 nucleotides read TGTGCCAGCAGTATTCCGGGACAGGGAGGGCAGTACTTC.

The chain is built from TRBV7-2 and TRBJ2-7; 7 bases map to TRBD2. The CDR3 is 15 amino acids. The ends lost 1 base at V and 4 bases at J; junction bases unmatched: 7. CDR1 is SGHTA, CDR2 FQGNSA, per germline. This chain's CDR3 is CASSLGVGGKYEQYF. The CDR3 nucleotides read TGTGCCAGCAGCTTAGGCGTCGGGGGGAAGTACGAGCAGTACTTC.

This clone is medium-sized (0.01 to 0.1%) by share. The J gene is TRBJ2-3, the V gene TRBV7-6; D perhaps matches TRBD1 (6 bases). Trimming took 0 bases from V and 5 from J, leaving 15 bases between them. Per the germline V gene, CDR1 is SGHVS and CDR2 is FNYEAQ. The CDR3 is 16 residues long. The CDR3 region has the DNA TGTGCCAGCAGCTTAGCAGGGGGTTTGGGAATAGATACGCAGTATTTT. Protein product: CASSLAGGLGIDTQYF.

The V gene is TRBV7-2, the J gene TRBJ2-3; D gene uncertain. Germline V gives CDR1 SGHTA, CDR2 FQGNSA. V lost 5 bases and J lost 6, with 12 bases in between. The CDR3 runs 13 residues. The CDR3 bases are TGTGCCAGCAGCCGAATCACAAGTGATACGCAGTATTTT. Translated: CASSRITSDTQYF.

CDR3 residues: CASSPRTGFNTEAFF. The CDR3 bases are TGTGCCAGCAGCCCCCGAACAGGGTTCAACACTGAAGCTTTCTTT. V and J are TRBV16 and TRBJ1-1; possibly TRBD1 for D (6 bases). Deletions cut 4 bases from V and 2 bases from J, with 14 bases between. CDR3 size: 15 residues. In germline, CDR1 is KGHSY, CDR2 FQNENV.

The rearrangement uses TRBV7-6 and TRBJ2-7; D gene uncertain. The CDR3 length is 12 residues. The germline V gene has CDR1 SGHVS and CDR2 FNYEAQ. V was shortened by 5 bases and J by 7 bases, with 12 bases between the two germline ends. The CDR3 is CASSLTYLEQYF. The CDR3 nucleotides are TGTGCCAGCAGCCTGACCTACTTGGAGCAGTACTTC.

The rearrangement uses TRBV9 and TRBJ1-2; D gene uncertain. Germline V lookup: CDR1 SGDLS, CDR2 YYNGEE. The V and J ends lost 0 bases and 8 bases respectively, with 20 bases between them. CDR3 length: 16 residues. This chain's CDR3 is CASSVEPTGARIGYTF. As DNA, the CDR3 is TGTGCCAGCAGCGTAGAGCCTACCGGAGCTCGTATAGGCTACACCTTC.

The CDR3, as DNA: TGTGCCAGCAGCGTAAGGGAGGTCCTAGCGGGCGACTACGAGCAGTACTTC. It specifies CASSVREVLAGDYEQYF. This sequence joins TRBV9 and TRBJ2-7; 8 bases match TRBD2. This CDR3 region has 17 residues. V lost 1 base to trimming and J lost 3 bases; unmatched junction nucleotides: 12. From germline, CDR1 is SGDLS and CDR2 YYNGEE.

The chain has TRBV7-9 and TRBJ2-7; TRBD1 matches at 7 bases. Germline loops: CDR1 SEHNR, CDR2 FQNEAQ (reference sequence). CDR3 length: 15 residues. J lost 6 bases, V lost 5 bases, and 13 bases had no gene match. In nucleotides, the CDR3 is TGTGCCAGCAGCCATCGACAGGGTCATCCTGGCGAGCAGTACTTC. It encodes CASSHRQGHPGEQYF.

This clone was seen more than once but under ten times. J is TRBJ1-1 and V is TRBV19; no reliable D call. The V and J ends lost 6 bases and 11 bases respectively, with 10 bases between them. There are 10 residues in the CDR3. Germline V CDR1 and CDR2: LNHDA, SQIVND (reference sequence). For the CDR3, the DNA is TGTGCCAGTAGGGGCCCGGGGGCTTTCTTT. It yields the protein CASRGPGAFF.

This rearrangement joins TRBV29-1 to TRBJ1-2; TRBD1 aligns across 7 bases. This CDR3 region has 14 residues. CDR1 and CDR2 (germline): SQVTM, ANQGSEA. Trimming took 6 bases from V and 5 from J; bases not matched to a gene: 12. The CDR3 nucleotides are TGCAGCGTCCAAGGGGACAGAGATACTTATGGCTACACCTTC. Residues: CSVQGDRDTYGYTF.

This rearrangement joins TRBV7-6 to TRBJ2-3, with D tentatively TRBD2 (5 bases). Deletions cut 0 bases from V and 2 bases from J, with 6 bases between. Germline CDR1 is SGHVS and CDR2 is FNYEAQ. The CDR3 is 14 amino acids. CDR3 region: CASSLAGATDTQYF. DNA of the CDR3: TGTGCCAGCAGCTTAGCGGGAGCCACAGATACGCAGTATTTT. The whole variable domain, remainder taken from reference TRBV7-6 and TRBJ2-3, is GAGVSQSPRYKVTKRGQDVALRCDPISGHVSLYWYRQALGQGPEFLTYFNYEAQQDKSGLPNDRFSAERPEGSISTLTIQRTEQRDSAMYRCASSLAGATDTQYFGPGTRLTVL.

V and J are TRBV7-9 and TRBJ2-7; TRBD1 or TRBD2 may be the D gene (5 bases each). Per the germline V gene, CDR1 is SEHNR and CDR2 is FQNEAQ (reference sequence). The ends were cut back, 5 bases at V and 0 bases at J, with 20 bases in the middle. There are 17 residues in the CDR3. CDR3 residues: CASSQDLSGGSSYEQYF. Written as DNA, the CDR3 is TGTGCCAGCAGCCAAGACCTAAGTGGGGGAAGCTCCTACGAGCAGTACTTC.

The chain uses TRBV9 and TRBJ1-1; D might be TRBD1 (5 bases). The CDR3 contains 15 residues. Germline V gene sequence: CDR1 SGDLS, CDR2 YYNGEE. The V end lost 0 bases, the J end lost 0 bases, and 9 bases lay between the germline ends. CDR3 sequence: CASSVEEDMNTEAFF. The CDR3 DNA reads as TGTGCCAGCAGCGTAGAGGAGGACATGAACACTGAAGCTTTCTTT.

The V gene is TRBV2, the J gene TRBJ1-3, with TRBD1 as a possible D gene (5 bases). Germline assignment: CDR1 SNHLY and CDR2 FYNNEI. V lost 7 bases and J lost 2, with 12 bases in between. The CDR3 consists of 14 residues. Written as DNA, the CDR3 is TGTGCCAGCATTATAGCGGGGGCTGGAAACACCATATATTTT. Amino acids: CASIIAGAGNTIYF.

This clone is judged medium-sized. Written as DNA, the CDR3 is TGTGCCAGCAGCTTGGCTTCAACCCGAAGGGAGACCCAGTACTTC. Protein sequence: CASSLASTRRETQYF. The rearrangement uses TRBV5-8 and TRBJ2-5, with D unclear. The V gene lost 0 bases and the J gene lost 5 bases, with 14 bases spanning the gap. The CDR3 covers 15 residues. Germline V gives CDR1 SGHTS, CDR2 YDEGEE.

The count of this clone is one. The V call is TRBV7-8, the J call TRBJ2-2, with TRBD1 as a possible D gene (7 bases). V was shortened by 1 base and J by 3 bases, with 12 bases between the two germline ends. This CDR3 is built from 16 residues. CDR1 SGHVS and CDR2 FQNEAQ come from the germline V gene. The CDR3 loop reads CASSLVGRGDTGELFF. The CDR3 nucleotides are TGTGCCAGCAGCTTAGTCGGCAGGGGGGACACCGGGGAGCTGTTTTTT.

The CDR3 loop is CASSSRDSSYEQYF. The CDR3 coding sequence is TGTGCCAGCAGCTCCAGGGATAGCTCCTACGAGCAGTACTTC. The chain carries TRBV5-6 and TRBJ2-7; possibly TRBD1 for D (5 bases). Trimming stripped 3 bases from V and 0 bases from J, with 10 bases between. Germline V gives CDR1 SGHDT, CDR2 YYEEEE. The CDR3 runs to 14 residues.

The chain joins TRBV27 to TRBJ2-1; D unclear. The V and J ends lost 3 bases and 5 bases respectively, with 5 bases between them. Germline CDR1 reads MNHEY; CDR2 reads SMNVEV (reference sequence). The CDR3 runs to 12 residues. As DNA, the CDR3 is TGTGCCAGCAGTTTCCCCAACAATGAGCAGTTCTTC. Its translation is CASSFPNNEQFF.

V usage is TRBV7-9 and J usage is TRBJ2-2, with D tentatively TRBD2 (5 bases). Trimming took 4 bases from V and 3 from J, leaving 18 bases between them. Germline CDR1 and CDR2: SEHNR and FQNEAQ (reference sequence). There are 17 residues in the CDR3. The CDR3, as DNA: TGTGCCAGCAGCTCCAGGAACCGAGGGAAAGACACCGGGGAGCTGTTTTTT. Its translation is CASSSRNRGKDTGELFF.

The CDR3 reads CASSLAGGDRVNTEAFF. The CDR3 nucleotides are TGTGCCAGCAGCTTAGCGGGAGGAGACAGGGTGAACACTGAAGCTTTCTTT. The chain recombines TRBV7-6 with TRBJ1-1; 7 bases are a match to TRBD1. Trimming took 0 bases from V and 0 from J; bases not matched to a gene: 7. Germline assignment: CDR1 SGHVS and CDR2 FNYEAQ. The CDR3 totals 17 residues.

The genes are TRBV7-9 and TRBJ1-2, with D unclear. The CDR3 has 13 residues. V was clipped by 3 bases and J by 4 bases, with 9 bases between them. Germline values: CDR1 SEHNR, CDR2 FQNEAQ (reference sequence). The CDR3 here is CASSLTDGYGYTF. In DNA, the CDR3 is TGTGCCAGCAGCTTGACGGACGGCTATGGCTACACCTTC.

V is TRBV4-1 and J is TRBJ2-7, with D perhaps assigned TRBD1 or TRBD2 (6 bases each). The CDR3 runs 14 residues. In germline, CDR1 is MGHRA, CDR2 YSYEKL. The V gene lost 4 bases and the J gene lost 7 bases, with 17 bases spanning the gap. This CDR3 reads CASSLVYGGREQYF. The DNA of the CDR3 is TGCGCCAGCAGCCTCGTATACGGGGGCAGGGAGCAGTACTTC.

The J gene is TRBJ1-1, the V gene TRBV29-1, with D uncertain. CDR3 length equals 11 residues. Germline lookup yields CDR1 SQVTM and CDR2 ANQGSEA. Trimming stripped 1 base from V and 5 bases from J, with 5 bases between. The CDR3 sequence is CSVEGGTEAFF. CDR3 nucleotide sequence: TGCAGCGTTGAAGGGGGAACTGAAGCTTTCTTT.

The chain couples TRBV2 to TRBJ2-7, with D unclear. V was trimmed by 3 bases and J by 12 bases, leaving 9 bases between them. CDR3 length equals 10 residues. The germline gives CDR1 SNHLY, CDR2 FYNNEI. The CDR3 here is CASSDQVWYF. The CDR3, as DNA: TGTGCCAGCAGTGATCAGGTTTGGTACTTC.

This clone is a singleton in its sample. The CDR3 reads CASSDRRRKSYNEQFF. The CDR3 DNA follows: TGTGCCAGTAGTGATAGGCGGCGAAAGTCCTACAATGAGCAGTTCTTC. The chain links TRBV19 to TRBJ2-1; D ambiguous. Germline V gives CDR1 LNHDA, CDR2 SQIVND (reference sequence). V was clipped by 5 bases and J by 1 base, with 15 bases between them. The CDR3 has 16 residues.

V gene TRBV27 combines with J gene TRBJ2-7; weak D call: TRBD1 (5 bases). This CDR3 is 16 amino acids long. V dropped 5 bases and J dropped 3 bases, with 20 bases sitting between them. Germline values: CDR1 MNHEY, CDR2 SMNVEV (reference sequence). As DNA, the CDR3 is TGTGCCAGCAGTCCAGACTTAGGACAAACCTACTACGAGCAGTACTTC. Translation gives CASSPDLGQTYYEQYF.